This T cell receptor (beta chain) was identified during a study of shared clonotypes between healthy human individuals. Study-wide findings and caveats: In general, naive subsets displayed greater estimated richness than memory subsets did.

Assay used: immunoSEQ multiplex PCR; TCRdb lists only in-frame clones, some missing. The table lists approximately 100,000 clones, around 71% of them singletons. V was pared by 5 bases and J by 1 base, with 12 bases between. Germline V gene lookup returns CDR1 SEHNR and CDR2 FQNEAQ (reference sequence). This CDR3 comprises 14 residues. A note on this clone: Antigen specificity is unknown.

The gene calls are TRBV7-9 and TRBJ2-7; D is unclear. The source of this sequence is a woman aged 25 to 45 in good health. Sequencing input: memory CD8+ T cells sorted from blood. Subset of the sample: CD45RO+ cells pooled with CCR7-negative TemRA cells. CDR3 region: CASSQVDESYEQYF. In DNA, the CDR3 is TGTGCCAGCAGCCAGGTTGACGAGTCCTACGAGCAGTACTTC.